These T cell receptor beta chains were read from a single sample in a study of T cell responses to AZD1222 COVID-19 vaccine. The repertoire was sequenced with immunoSEQ multiplex PCR; TCRdb's copy has only in-frame clones and lacks some. The sample has 110,000 to 150,000 clones, just over 90% seen once; the top ten hold 0.75% to 1%. This sample comprised peripheral blood, obtained on day 0 of MenACWY control vaccination. These receptors came from an adult in good health. Both conserved end residues are part of each CDR3. D genes are given only for firm matches. Clone size is stated in some rows and not others, as once, few, many or a class when expanded.

size: -; J: TRBJ1-2; D: -; V: TRBV10-3; DNA: TGTGCCATCGTGCAGGAGACTCGCTACACCTTC; CDR3: CAIVQETRYTF
size: once; J: TRBJ1-4; D: -; V: TRBV7-6; DNA: TGTGCCAGCAGCTTAGAGTCCCAGGGCCCAACTAATGAAAAACTGTTTTTT; CDR3: CASSLESQGPTNEKLFF
size: -; J: TRBJ2-1; D: -; V: TRBV18; DNA: TGTGCCAGCTCACCTGGACTGAACAATGAGCAGTTCTTC; CDR3: CASSPGLNNEQFF
size: -; J: TRBJ1-1; D: TRBD1; V: TRBV5-1; DNA: TGCGCCAGCAGCTTGGTAGGGACAGGGGGAACTGAAGCTTTCTTT; CDR3: CASSLVGTGGTEAFF
size: -; J: TRBJ2-1; D: -; V: TRBV25-1; DNA: TGTGCCAGCAGTCTGGGTGGTCAGGGACCCTACAATGAGCAGTTCTTC; CDR3: CASSLGGQGPYNEQFF
size: once; J: TRBJ2-1; D: TRBD2; V: TRBV28; DNA: TGTGCCAGCAGTCCATCTAGCGGGAGGGCTTCCTACAATGAGCAGTTCTTC; CDR3: CASSPSSGRASYNEQFF
size: -; J: TRBJ2-7; D: -; V: TRBV27; DNA: TGTGCCAGCAGTTTAATGGGCCAATCGCACGAGCAGTACTTC; CDR3: CASSLMGQSHEQYF
size: -; J: TRBJ1-3; D: -; V: TRBV18; DNA: TGTGCCAGCTCACTAGGACAGTCCTTACACTCTGGAAACACCATATATTTT; CDR3: CASSLGQSLHSGNTIYF
size: -; J: TRBJ1-5; D: -; V: TRBV15; DNA: TGTGCCACCAGCAACCCGACAGTGGGCAATCAGCCCCAGCATTTT; CDR3: CATSNPTVGNQPQHF
size: -; J: TRBJ1-3; D: TRBD1; V: TRBV9; DNA: TGTGCCAGCAGCCCAGACCTAGGGGACAGGTGGGGAATCTCTGCTGGAAACACCATATATTTT; CDR3: CASSPDLGDRWGISAGNTIYF
size: -; J: TRBJ1-1; D: TRBD1; V: TRBV5-1; DNA: TGCGCCAGCAGCCTAGGGGGCAGGGGCACTGAAGCTTTCTTT; CDR3: CASSLGGRGTEAFF
size: -; J: TRBJ2-1; D: -; V: TRBV29-1; DNA: TGCAGCGTGAGCGAATACAATGAGCAGTTCTTC; CDR3: CSVSEYNEQFF
size: -; J: TRBJ2-7; D: -; V: TRBV6-6; DNA: TGTGCCAGCAGTTACACCTCGACGGGCTCCTACGAGCAGTACTTC; CDR3: CASSYTSTGSYEQYF
size: -; J: TRBJ1-5; D: -; V: TRBV6-1; DNA: TGTGCCAGCAGTGAAGCCGGGGGTAATCAGCCCCAGCATTTT; CDR3: CASSEAGGNQPQHF
size: once; J: TRBJ1-2; D: -; V: TRBV24-1; DNA: TGTGCCACCAGTGACTTCAGGTCGAACTATGGCTACACCTTC; CDR3: CATSDFRSNYGYTF
size: -; J: TRBJ1-2; D: -; V: TRBV6-1; DNA: TGTGCCAGCAGTGAAGCCGGGGTAATAGGTGGCTACACCTTC; CDR3: CASSEAGVIGGYTF
size: -; J: TRBJ2-6; D: -; V: TRBV27; DNA: TGTGCCAGCACCCGGGGGCCCATCTCTGGGGCCAACGTCCTGACTTTC; CDR3: CASTRGPISGANVLTF
size: -; J: TRBJ1-5; D: -; V: TRBV7-2; DNA: TGTGCCAGCAGCCGATGGAATCAGCCCCAGCATTTT; CDR3: CASSRWNQPQHF
size: -; J: TRBJ1-1; D: -; V: TRBV2; DNA: TGTGCCAGCAGTACAGGGAACACTGAAGCTTTCTTT; CDR3: CASSTGNTEAFF
size: -; J: TRBJ1-1; D: -; V: TRBV5-1; DNA: TGCGCCAGCAGCTCAGGGGCGGGGAACACTGAAGCTTTCTTT; CDR3: CASSSGAGNTEAFF
size: -; J: TRBJ2-5; D: -; V: TRBV27; DNA: TGTGCCAGCAGTTTATTTGGGCGCCACCGGTCCGAGACCCAGTACTTC; CDR3: CASSLFGRHRSETQYF
size: -; J: TRBJ1-2; D: -; V: TRBV6-2/TRBV6-3; DNA: TGTGCCAGCAGCCGGGACGGAATCTATGGCTACACCTTC; CDR3: CASSRDGIYGYTF
size: few; J: TRBJ2-1; D: -; V: TRBV6-2/TRBV6-3; DNA: TGTGCCACCGGCCCCTTACCGGCCTACAATGAGCAGTTCTTC; CDR3: CATGPLPAYNEQFF
size: -; J: TRBJ1-4; D: TRBD1; V: TRBV24-1; DNA: TGTGCCACCAGTGACACGGGACAGGGCGGTGAAAAACTGTTTTTT; CDR3: CATSDTGQGGEKLFF
size: -; J: TRBJ1-5; D: -; V: TRBV2; DNA: TGTGCCAGCAGTGATCCGGGAGAGAGCAATCAGCCCCAGCATTTT; CDR3: CASSDPGESNQPQHF
size: -; J: TRBJ2-6; D: -; V: TRBV18; DNA: TGTGCCAGCTCACCAAGCGCCACCAACGTCCTGACTTTC; CDR3: CASSPSATNVLTF
size: -; J: TRBJ2-1; D: TRBD2; V: TRBV9; DNA: TGTGCCAGCAGCCACCCGGTGGGGGGGTTCCACAATGAGCAGTTCTTC; CDR3: CASSHPVGGFHNEQFF
size: -; J: TRBJ2-7; D: -; V: TRBV5-6; DNA: TGTGCCAGCAGTCGTAGACACGAGCAGTACTTC; CDR3: CASSRRHEQYF
size: once; J: TRBJ2-3; D: -; V: TRBV24-1; DNA: TGTGCCACCAGTGACTGGACAGCAGATACGCAGTATTTT; CDR3: CATSDWTADTQYF
size: -; J: TRBJ2-1; D: -; V: TRBV5-1; DNA: TGCGCCAGCACCACATCCACAAGCTCCTACAATGAGCAGTTCTTC; CDR3: CASTTSTSSYNEQFF
size: -; J: TRBJ2-1; D: TRBD2; V: TRBV7-9; DNA: TGTGCCAGCAGCTTAGCGACTAGCGGGTTCTACAATGAGCAGTTCTTC; CDR3: CASSLATSGFYNEQFF
size: -; J: TRBJ1-6; D: TRBD1; V: TRBV18; DNA: TGTGCCAGCTCACCAAAACAGGGGTATTCACCCCTCCACTTT; CDR3: CASSPKQGYSPLHF
size: -; J: TRBJ2-6; D: -; V: TRBV4-2; DNA: TGTGCCAGCAGCCAAGCAGGGCAGGCTGGGGCCAACGTCCTGACTTTC; CDR3: CASSQAGQAGANVLTF
size: -; J: TRBJ1-1; D: -; V: TRBV29-1; DNA: TGCAGCGTTGAAGATGCCCCCCTGAACACTGAAGCTTTCTTT; CDR3: CSVEDAPLNTEAFF
size: -; J: TRBJ1-6; D: -; V: TRBV2; DNA: TGTGCCAGCAGCCTGGGGGGGTCCTATAATTCACCCCTCCACTTT; CDR3: CASSLGGSYNSPLHF
size: -; J: TRBJ2-3; D: TRBD1; V: TRBV11-2; DNA: TGTGCCAGCAGCTCGGGACAGGGGGCCGGCACAGATACGCAGTATTTT; CDR3: CASSSGQGAGTDTQYF
size: -; J: TRBJ1-6; D: TRBD1; V: TRBV5-4; DNA: TGTGCCAGCAGCTCACCGGGACAGGACTCCTATAATTCACCCCTCCACTTT; CDR3: CASSSPGQDSYNSPLHF
size: -; J: TRBJ2-7; D: -; V: TRBV19; DNA: TGTGCCAGTAGTATAGGTTCGCGGGACGGTAACTACGAGCAGTACTTC; CDR3: CASSIGSRDGNYEQYF
size: -; J: TRBJ1-6; D: -; V: TRBV2; DNA: TGTGCCAGCAGTGTCGAGACCCGAAGTTCACCCCTCCACTTT; CDR3: CASSVETRSSPLHF
size: -; J: TRBJ1-5; D: -; V: TRBV5-8; DNA: TGTGCCAGCAGCTTGGTTAAGGATCAGCCCCAGCATTTT; CDR3: CASSLVKDQPQHF
size: -; J: TRBJ2-5; D: TRBD1; V: TRBV14; DNA: TGTGCCAGCAGCCAATTACTAGGACAGGGATCTCAAGAGACCCAGTACTTC; CDR3: CASSQLLGQGSQETQYF
size: -; J: TRBJ2-5; D: -; V: TRBV5-4; DNA: TGTGCCAGCAGCTTGGCTGGTACAAACCAAGAGACCCAGTACTTC; CDR3: CASSLAGTNQETQYF
size: -; J: TRBJ1-2; D: -; V: TRBV7-2; DNA: TGTGCCAGCAGCCCCTTGGGGTTCGATGGCTACACCTTC; CDR3: CASSPLGFDGYTF
size: -; J: TRBJ2-3; D: TRBD1; V: TRBV4-1; DNA: TGCGCCAGCAGCCTGACAGGGTTTCGCACAGATACGCAGTATTTT; CDR3: CASSLTGFRTDTQYF
size: -; J: TRBJ2-1; D: TRBD1; V: TRBV6-5; DNA: TGTGCCAGCAGCCCCCAGGGGGCGTGGGCAAATGAGCAGTTCTTC; CDR3: CASSPQGAWANEQFF
size: -; J: TRBJ2-6; D: -; V: TRBV18; DNA: TGTGCCAGCTCACCTAGCCGTAGCTCTGGGGCCAACGTCCTGACTTTC; CDR3: CASSPSRSSGANVLTF
size: -; J: TRBJ1-1; D: TRBD1; V: TRBV5-1; DNA: TGCGCCAGCAGCTTGGAAGGACAGGGCATGAACACTGAAGCTTTCTTT; CDR3: CASSLEGQGMNTEAFF
size: -; J: TRBJ2-3; D: -; V: TRBV25-1; DNA: TGTGCCAGCAGTGAATCCTCCCTGGCAGATACGCAGTATTTT; CDR3: CASSESSLADTQYF
size: -; J: TRBJ1-2; D: -; V: TRBV5-1; DNA: TGCGCCAGCAGCTTGGACCCTAACCCCTATGGCTACACCTTC; CDR3: CASSLDPNPYGYTF
size: -; J: TRBJ2-3; D: -; V: TRBV19; DNA: TGTGCCAGTAGTAAAACATCCGTCACTAAAGATACGCAGTATTTT; CDR3: CASSKTSVTKDTQYF
size: -; J: TRBJ1-3; D: -; V: TRBV3-1/TRBV3-2; DNA: TGTGCCAGCAGCCTGACGGAGTCTGGAAACACCATATATTTT; CDR3: CASSLTESGNTIYF
size: few; J: TRBJ1-2; D: -; V: TRBV7-9; DNA: TGTGCCAGCACCCGTCAAGGTGCAACTAACTATGGCTACACCTTC; CDR3: CASTRQGATNYGYTF
size: -; J: TRBJ2-3; D: TRBD2; V: TRBV2; DNA: TGTGCCAGCACCCCACTGGGGCTAGCGGGGGTAGATACGCAGTATTTT; CDR3: CASTPLGLAGVDTQYF
size: -; J: TRBJ2-1; D: -; V: TRBV15; DNA: TGTGCCACCAGCAGAGCTTGGATAGGGAATGAGCAGTTCTTC; CDR3: CATSRAWIGNEQFF
size: -; J: TRBJ1-1; D: TRBD1; V: TRBV4-1; DNA: TGCGCCAGCAGCCCTCGACAGGGTATGAACACTGAAGCTTTCTTT; CDR3: CASSPRQGMNTEAFF
size: -; J: TRBJ2-3; D: -; V: TRBV24-1; DNA: TGTGCCACCAGTGATGGTTCTGCAGATACGCAGTATTTT; CDR3: CATSDGSADTQYF
size: once; J: TRBJ1-1; D: TRBD1; V: TRBV5-1; DNA: TGCGCCAGCAGCTCGATGGACAGGGGGCTGAACACTGAAGCTTTCTTT; CDR3: CASSSMDRGLNTEAFF
size: -; J: TRBJ1-1; D: TRBD1; V: TRBV27; DNA: TGTGCCAGCAGTTTACCAGGGGGGGGGACTGAAGCTTTCTTT; CDR3: CASSLPGGGTEAFF